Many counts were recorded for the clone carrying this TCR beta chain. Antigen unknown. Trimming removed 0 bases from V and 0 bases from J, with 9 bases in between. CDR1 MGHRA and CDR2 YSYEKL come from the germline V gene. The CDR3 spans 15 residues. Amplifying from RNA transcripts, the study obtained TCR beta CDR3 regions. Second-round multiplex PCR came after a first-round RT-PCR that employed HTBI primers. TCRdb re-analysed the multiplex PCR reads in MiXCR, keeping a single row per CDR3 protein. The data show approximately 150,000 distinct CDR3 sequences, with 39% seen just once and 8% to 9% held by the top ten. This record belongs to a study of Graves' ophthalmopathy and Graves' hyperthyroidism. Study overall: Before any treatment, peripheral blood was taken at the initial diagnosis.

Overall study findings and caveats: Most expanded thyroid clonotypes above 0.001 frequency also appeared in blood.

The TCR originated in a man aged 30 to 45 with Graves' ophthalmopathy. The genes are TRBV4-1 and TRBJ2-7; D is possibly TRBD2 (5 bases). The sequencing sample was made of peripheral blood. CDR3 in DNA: TGCGCCAGCAGCCAAGAGAGCGGTAGCTCCTACGAGCAGTACTTC. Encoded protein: CASSQESGSSYEQYF.